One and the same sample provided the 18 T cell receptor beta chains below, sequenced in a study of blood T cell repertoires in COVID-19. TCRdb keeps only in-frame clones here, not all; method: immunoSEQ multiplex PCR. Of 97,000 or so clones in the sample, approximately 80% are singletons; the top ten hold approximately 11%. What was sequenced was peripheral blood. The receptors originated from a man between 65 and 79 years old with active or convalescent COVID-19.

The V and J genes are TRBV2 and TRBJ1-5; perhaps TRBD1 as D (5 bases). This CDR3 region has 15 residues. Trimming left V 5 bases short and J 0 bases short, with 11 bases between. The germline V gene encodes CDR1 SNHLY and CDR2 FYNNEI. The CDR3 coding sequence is TGTGCCAGCAGTCCCGATCAGGGTAGCAATCAGCCCCAGCATTTT. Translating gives CASSPDQGSNQPQHF. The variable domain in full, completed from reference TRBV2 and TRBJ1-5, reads EPEVTQTPSHQVTQMGQEVILRCVPISNHLYFYWYRQILGQKVEFLVSFYNNEISEKSEIFDDQFSVERPDGSNFTLKIRSTKLEDSAMYFCASSPDQGSNQPQHFGDGTRLSIL.

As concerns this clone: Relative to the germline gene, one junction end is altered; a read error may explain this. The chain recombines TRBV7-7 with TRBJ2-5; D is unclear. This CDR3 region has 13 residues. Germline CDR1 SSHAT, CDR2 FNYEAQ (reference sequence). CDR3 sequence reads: CASSKNNQETQYF. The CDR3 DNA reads TGTGCTAGCAGCAAAAATAACCAAGAGACCCAGTACTTC.

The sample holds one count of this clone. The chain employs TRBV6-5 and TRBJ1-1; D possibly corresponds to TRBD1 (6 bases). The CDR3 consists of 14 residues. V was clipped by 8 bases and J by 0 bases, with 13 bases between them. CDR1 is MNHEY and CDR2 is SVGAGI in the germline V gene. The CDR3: CASSRGGMNTEAFF. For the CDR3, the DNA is TGTGCCAGCTCTAGGGGGGGCATGAACACTGAAGCTTTCTTT.

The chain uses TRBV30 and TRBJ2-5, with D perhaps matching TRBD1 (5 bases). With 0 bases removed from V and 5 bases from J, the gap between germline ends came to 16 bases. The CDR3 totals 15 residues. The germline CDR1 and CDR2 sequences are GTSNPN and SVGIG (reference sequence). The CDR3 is CAWSVQRGQKETQYF. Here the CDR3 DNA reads TGTGCCTGGAGTGTACAAAGGGGTCAGAAGGAGACCCAGTACTTC.

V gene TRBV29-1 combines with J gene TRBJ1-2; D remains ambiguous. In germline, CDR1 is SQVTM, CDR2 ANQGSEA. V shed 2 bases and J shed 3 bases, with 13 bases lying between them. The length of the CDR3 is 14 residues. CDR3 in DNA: TGCAGCGTTGAACCAGGCGGGGTTTACTATGGCTACACCTTC. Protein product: CSVEPGGVYYGYTF. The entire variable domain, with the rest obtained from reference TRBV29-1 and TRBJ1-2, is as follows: SAVISQKPSRDICQRGTSLTIQCQVDSQVTMMFWYRQQPGQSLTLIATANQGSEATYESGFVIDKFPISRPNLTFSTLTVSNMSPEDSSIYLCSVEPGGVYYGYTFGSGTRLTVV.

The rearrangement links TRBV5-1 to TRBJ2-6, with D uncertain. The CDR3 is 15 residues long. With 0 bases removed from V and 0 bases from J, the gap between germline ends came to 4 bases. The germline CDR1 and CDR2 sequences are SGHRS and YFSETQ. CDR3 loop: CASSLATSGANVLTF. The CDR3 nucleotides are TGCGCCAGCAGCTTGGCTACCTCTGGGGCCAACGTCCTGACTTTC.

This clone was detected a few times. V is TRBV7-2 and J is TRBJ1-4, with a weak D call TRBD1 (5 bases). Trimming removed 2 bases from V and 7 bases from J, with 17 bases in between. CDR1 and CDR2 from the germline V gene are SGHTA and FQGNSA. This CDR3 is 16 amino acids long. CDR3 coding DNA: TGTGCCAGCAGCTTAACGATACCCAGGGTGGGTGAAAAACTGTTTTTT. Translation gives CASSLTIPRVGEKLFF.

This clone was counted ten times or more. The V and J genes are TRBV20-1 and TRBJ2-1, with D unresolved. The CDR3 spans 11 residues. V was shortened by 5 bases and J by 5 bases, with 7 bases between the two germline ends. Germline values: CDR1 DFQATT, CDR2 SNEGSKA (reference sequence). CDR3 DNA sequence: TGCAGTGCTTTACAGCACAATGAGCAGTTCTTC. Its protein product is CSALQHNEQFF.

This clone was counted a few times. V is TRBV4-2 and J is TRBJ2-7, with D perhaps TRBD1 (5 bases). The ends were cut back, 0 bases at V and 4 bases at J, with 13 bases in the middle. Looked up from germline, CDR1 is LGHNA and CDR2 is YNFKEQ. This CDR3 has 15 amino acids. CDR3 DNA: TGTGCCAGCAGCCAAGAAACGACCAGGGTTTACGAGCAGTACTTC. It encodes CASSQETTRVYEQYF.

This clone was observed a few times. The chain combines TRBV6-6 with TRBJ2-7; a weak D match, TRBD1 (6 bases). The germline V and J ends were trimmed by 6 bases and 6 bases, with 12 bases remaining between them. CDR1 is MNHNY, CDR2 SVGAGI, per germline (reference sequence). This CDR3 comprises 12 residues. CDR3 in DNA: TGTGCCAGCAGGCGGCTAGGGGGCGAGCAGTACTTC. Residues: CASRRLGGEQYF.

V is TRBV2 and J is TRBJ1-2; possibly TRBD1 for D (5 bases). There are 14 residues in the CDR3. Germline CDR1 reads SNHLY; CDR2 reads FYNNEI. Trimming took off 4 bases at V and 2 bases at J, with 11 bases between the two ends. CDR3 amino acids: CASSGQGSNYGYTF. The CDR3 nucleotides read TGTGCCAGCAGTGGTCAGGGTTCCAACTATGGCTACACCTTC.

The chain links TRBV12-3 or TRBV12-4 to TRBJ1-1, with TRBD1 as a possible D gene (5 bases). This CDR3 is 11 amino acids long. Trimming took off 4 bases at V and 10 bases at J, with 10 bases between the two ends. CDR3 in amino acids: CASSWGGRAFF. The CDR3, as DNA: TGTGCCAGCAGTTGGGGGGGGAGAGCTTTCTTT.

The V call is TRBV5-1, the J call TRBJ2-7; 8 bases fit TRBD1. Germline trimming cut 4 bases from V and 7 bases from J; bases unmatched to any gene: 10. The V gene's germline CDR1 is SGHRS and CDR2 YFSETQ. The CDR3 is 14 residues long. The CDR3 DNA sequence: TGCGCCAGCAGCCCCGATGGACAGGGCCGGGAGCAGTACTTC. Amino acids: CASSPDGQGREQYF.

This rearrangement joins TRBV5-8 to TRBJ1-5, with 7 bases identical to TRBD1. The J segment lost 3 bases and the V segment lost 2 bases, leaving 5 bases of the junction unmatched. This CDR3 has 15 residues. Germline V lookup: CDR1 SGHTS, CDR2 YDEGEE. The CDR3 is CASSLQGPHNQPQHF. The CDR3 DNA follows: TGTGCCAGCAGCTTACAGGGGCCTCACAATCAGCCCCAGCATTTT.

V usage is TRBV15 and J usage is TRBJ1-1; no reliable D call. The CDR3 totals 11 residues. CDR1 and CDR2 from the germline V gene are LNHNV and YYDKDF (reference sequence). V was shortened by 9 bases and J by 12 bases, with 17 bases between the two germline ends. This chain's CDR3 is CATATVGEPFF. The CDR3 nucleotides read TGTGCCACAGCTACAGTCGGGGAACCTTTCTTT.

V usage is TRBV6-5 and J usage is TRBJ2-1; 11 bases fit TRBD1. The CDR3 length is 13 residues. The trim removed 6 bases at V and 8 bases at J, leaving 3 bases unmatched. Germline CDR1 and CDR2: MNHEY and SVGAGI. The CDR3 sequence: CASRGQGDDEQFF. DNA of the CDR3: TGTGCCAGCAGGGGACAGGGGGACGATGAGCAGTTCTTC.

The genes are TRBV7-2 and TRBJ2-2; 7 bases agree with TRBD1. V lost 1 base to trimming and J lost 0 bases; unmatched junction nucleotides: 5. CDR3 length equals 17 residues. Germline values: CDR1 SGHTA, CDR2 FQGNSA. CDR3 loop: CASSLGRQGTNTGELFF. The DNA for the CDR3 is TGTGCCAGCAGCTTAGGGAGACAGGGAACGAACACCGGGGAGCTGTTTTTT.

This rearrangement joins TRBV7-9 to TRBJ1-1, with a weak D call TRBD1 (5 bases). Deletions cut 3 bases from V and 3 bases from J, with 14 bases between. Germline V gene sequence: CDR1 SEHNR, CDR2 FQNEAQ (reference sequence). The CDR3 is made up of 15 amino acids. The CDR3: CASSLDFTGDTEAFF. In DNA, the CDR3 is TGTGCCAGCAGCTTGGACTTCACGGGGGACACTGAAGCTTTCTTT.